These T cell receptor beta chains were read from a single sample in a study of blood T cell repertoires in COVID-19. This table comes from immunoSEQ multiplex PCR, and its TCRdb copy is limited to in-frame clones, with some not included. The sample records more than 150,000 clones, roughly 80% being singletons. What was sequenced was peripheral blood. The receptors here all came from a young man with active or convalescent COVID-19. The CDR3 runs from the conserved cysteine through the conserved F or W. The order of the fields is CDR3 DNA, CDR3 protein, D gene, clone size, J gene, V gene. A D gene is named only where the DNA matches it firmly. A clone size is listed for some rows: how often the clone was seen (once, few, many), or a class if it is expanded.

cdr3_nt: TGTGCCAGCAGCTTAGATTGGCAGGGGTATACACCCCTCCACTTT
cdr3_aa: CASSLDWQGYTPLHF
d_call: NA
clone_size: NA
j_call: TRBJ1-6
v_call: TRBV11-2

cdr3_nt: TGTGCCAGCAGCCGTAGTGCGAACACCGGGGAGCTGTTTTTT
cdr3_aa: CASSRSANTGELFF
d_call: NA
clone_size: NA
j_call: TRBJ2-2
v_call: TRBV6-5

cdr3_nt: TGCGCCAGCAGTTTGCCACTAGCGGGGGCAGATACGCAGTATTTT
cdr3_aa: CASSLPLAGADTQYF
d_call: TRBD2
clone_size: NA
j_call: TRBJ2-3
v_call: TRBV5-1

cdr3_nt: TGTGCCAGCAGACCGACAGGGAATTCCTACAATGAGCAGTTCTTC
cdr3_aa: CASRPTGNSYNEQFF
d_call: TRBD1
clone_size: NA
j_call: TRBJ2-1
v_call: TRBV7-8

cdr3_nt: TGTGCCAGCAGCCCCCGGGACAGATACACCGGGGAGCTGTTTTTT
cdr3_aa: CASSPRDRYTGELFF
d_call: TRBD1
clone_size: NA
j_call: TRBJ2-2
v_call: TRBV4-2

cdr3_nt: TGTGCCTTTACGACAGGGCCCCCAGAAAAACTGTTTTTT
cdr3_aa: CAFTTGPPEKLFF
d_call: TRBD1
clone_size: NA
j_call: TRBJ1-4
v_call: TRBV30

cdr3_nt: TGTGCCAGCAGTCAACATAATACAGATACGCAGTATTTT
cdr3_aa: CASSQHNTDTQYF
d_call: NA
clone_size: NA
j_call: TRBJ2-3
v_call: TRBV12-3/TRBV12-4

cdr3_nt: TGTGCCAGCAGCTTGGAACAGGGAAGGTCATATGGCTACACCTTC
cdr3_aa: CASSLEQGRSYGYTF
d_call: NA
clone_size: NA
j_call: TRBJ1-2
v_call: TRBV5-4

cdr3_nt: TGTGCCAGCAGCTTAAGCGGACAGGGGGCGATCGAGCAGTACTTC
cdr3_aa: CASSLSGQGAIEQYF
d_call: TRBD1
clone_size: NA
j_call: TRBJ2-7
v_call: TRBV7-9

cdr3_nt: TGTGCCAGCAGCTTAAACGGAGGGGGGGGCTATGGCTACACCTTC
cdr3_aa: CASSLNGGGGYGYTF
d_call: NA
clone_size: NA
j_call: TRBJ1-2
v_call: TRBV7-6

cdr3_nt: TGTGCCACCACAGGGGCCACTACAGATACGCAGTATTTT
cdr3_aa: CATTGATTDTQYF
d_call: TRBD1
clone_size: NA
j_call: TRBJ2-3
v_call: TRBV18

cdr3_nt: TGTGCCAGCAGCTTAGCCGGGGGTCAGCCCCAGCATTTT
cdr3_aa: CASSLAGGQPQHF
d_call: NA
clone_size: few
j_call: TRBJ1-5
v_call: TRBV7-9

cdr3_nt: TGTGCCAGCAGTCCTGGGACAGGGTTGGACTATGGCTACACCTTC
cdr3_aa: CASSPGTGLDYGYTF
d_call: TRBD1
clone_size: NA
j_call: TRBJ1-2
v_call: TRBV5-6

cdr3_nt: TGTGCCAGCAGCCAAGAGTACAAAATTAGCACAGATACGCAGTATTTT
cdr3_aa: CASSQEYKISTDTQYF
d_call: NA
clone_size: NA
j_call: TRBJ2-3
v_call: TRBV4-2

cdr3_nt: TGTGCCACCAGCCGTAACGCGGGAGGAGGGGAGACCCAGTACTTC
cdr3_aa: CATSRNAGGGETQYF
d_call: TRBD2
clone_size: NA
j_call: TRBJ2-5
v_call: TRBV15

cdr3_nt: TGTGCCAGCAGCCAACTAAGACTGGGACAGGGGGCAGATACGCAGTATTTT
cdr3_aa: CASSQLRLGQGADTQYF
d_call: TRBD1
clone_size: NA
j_call: TRBJ2-3
v_call: TRBV3-1/TRBV3-2

cdr3_nt: TGTGCCAGCAGATATCGCAATCAGCCCCAGCATTTT
cdr3_aa: CASRYRNQPQHF
d_call: NA
clone_size: NA
j_call: TRBJ1-5
v_call: TRBV28

cdr3_nt: TGTGCCTGGAGAGCGACAGGGATCAGTCAGCCCCAGCATTTT
cdr3_aa: CAWRATGISQPQHF
d_call: TRBD1
clone_size: few
j_call: TRBJ1-5
v_call: TRBV30

cdr3_nt: TGTGCCAGCAGTAATGTCGCTAGCTTCACAGATACGCAGTATTTT
cdr3_aa: CASSNVASFTDTQYF
d_call: NA
clone_size: NA
j_call: TRBJ2-3
v_call: TRBV28

cdr3_nt: TGTGCCAGCAGCTTAGACAGAAATGCCCTCGAGGGCTACACCTTC
cdr3_aa: CASSLDRNALEGYTF
d_call: NA
clone_size: NA
j_call: TRBJ1-2
v_call: TRBV7-9

cdr3_nt: TGCGCCAGCAGCTTGGCCGGGACTGGAAACACCATATATTTT
cdr3_aa: CASSLAGTGNTIYF
d_call: NA
clone_size: NA
j_call: TRBJ1-3
v_call: TRBV5-1

cdr3_nt: TGTGCCAGTAGTCCCTTAGCGGGGGGCCGCACAGATACGCAGTATTTT
cdr3_aa: CASSPLAGGRTDTQYF
d_call: TRBD2
clone_size: NA
j_call: TRBJ2-3
v_call: TRBV19

cdr3_nt: TGTGCCAGCAGCGACGGGACTAAGAACACCGGGGAGCTGTTTTTT
cdr3_aa: CASSDGTKNTGELFF
d_call: TRBD2
clone_size: NA
j_call: TRBJ2-2
v_call: TRBV28

cdr3_nt: TGTGCCAGCAGCCCCCATGTGACACGAAACTATGGCTACACCTTC
cdr3_aa: CASSPHVTRNYGYTF
d_call: NA
clone_size: NA
j_call: TRBJ1-2
v_call: TRBV7-2

cdr3_nt: TGCGCCAGCAGCGGGGGACAGTCCCTCACTGAAGCTTTCTTT
cdr3_aa: CASSGGQSLTEAFF
d_call: TRBD1
clone_size: few
j_call: TRBJ1-1
v_call: TRBV5-1

cdr3_nt: TGCAGCGTTGGACAGGGGGCGAGCACAGATACGCAGTATTTT
cdr3_aa: CSVGQGASTDTQYF
d_call: TRBD1
clone_size: NA
j_call: TRBJ2-3
v_call: TRBV29-1

cdr3_nt: TGTGCCAGTACCAACAGGGGGCGAGTCGCAGATACGCAGTATTTT
cdr3_aa: CASTNRGRVADTQYF
d_call: TRBD1
clone_size: NA
j_call: TRBJ2-3
v_call: TRBV19

cdr3_nt: TGTGCCAGCTCGCGAAGGACAGGGGGCGCCTACGAGCAGTACTTC
cdr3_aa: CASSRRTGGAYEQYF
d_call: TRBD1
clone_size: once
j_call: TRBJ2-7
v_call: TRBV18

cdr3_nt: TGTGCCACCAGCAGACAGGGGGCGGTGGTAAAGCCCCAGCATTTT
cdr3_aa: CATSRQGAVVKPQHF
d_call: TRBD1
clone_size: NA
j_call: TRBJ1-5
v_call: TRBV15

cdr3_nt: TGTGCCAGCAGCTTAGGTGGCAGTTATAATTCACCCCTCCACTTT
cdr3_aa: CASSLGGSYNSPLHF
d_call: NA
clone_size: NA
j_call: TRBJ1-6
v_call: TRBV11-3

cdr3_nt: TGCGCCAGCAGCCAAGATACTAGTTACAATGAGCAGTTCTTC
cdr3_aa: CASSQDTSYNEQFF
d_call: NA
clone_size: NA
j_call: TRBJ2-1
v_call: TRBV4-1

cdr3_nt: TGTGCCAGCTCTAAACGGACAGGGCCGATTAATGAAAAACTGTTTTTT
cdr3_aa: CASSKRTGPINEKLFF
d_call: TRBD1
clone_size: NA
j_call: TRBJ1-4
v_call: TRBV28

cdr3_nt: TGTGCCAGCAGCCACCCCTCAGGGGGCAGTTTTACTAATGAAAAACTGTTTTTT
cdr3_aa: CASSHPSGGSFTNEKLFF
d_call: TRBD1
clone_size: NA
j_call: TRBJ1-4
v_call: TRBV7-9

cdr3_nt: TGTGCCAGCACCTCATTAAGGCTGAAGAGGTCACCCCTCCACTTT
cdr3_aa: CASTSLRLKRSPLHF
d_call: NA
clone_size: many
j_call: TRBJ1-6
v_call: TRBV28

cdr3_nt: TGCGCCAGCAGCTCCGGGACAGGGGGCGCGGGGGAGACCCAGTACTTC
cdr3_aa: CASSSGTGGAGETQYF
d_call: TRBD1
clone_size: few
j_call: TRBJ2-5
v_call: TRBV5-1

cdr3_nt: TGTGCCAGCTCACCAATCTTGCGGGACAACACCGGGGAGCTGTTTTTT
cdr3_aa: CASSPILRDNTGELFF
d_call: NA
clone_size: NA
j_call: TRBJ2-2
v_call: TRBV18

cdr3_nt: TGTGCCAGCAGTCGGGACAGCGAAGAGACCCAGTACTTC
cdr3_aa: CASSRDSEETQYF
d_call: TRBD1
clone_size: few
j_call: TRBJ2-5
v_call: TRBV27

cdr3_nt: TGTGCCAGCCGAGAGGGGGGGAAAAACACCATATATTTT
cdr3_aa: CASREGGKNTIYF
d_call: NA
clone_size: NA
j_call: TRBJ1-3
v_call: TRBV25-1

cdr3_nt: TGTGCCAGCAGCCAACTAGAGACAGGGCGGGATGGCTACACCTTC
cdr3_aa: CASSQLETGRDGYTF
d_call: TRBD1
clone_size: many
j_call: TRBJ1-2
v_call: TRBV3-1/TRBV3-2

cdr3_nt: TGCGCCAGCAGTGAGAGCTTCTCCTACGAGCAGTACTTC
cdr3_aa: CASSESFSYEQYF
d_call: NA
clone_size: NA
j_call: TRBJ2-7
v_call: TRBV10-2

cdr3_nt: TGTGCCAGCAGCACCGATAGACAGGGCCGCTCCTACGAGCAGTACTTC
cdr3_aa: CASSTDRQGRSYEQYF
d_call: TRBD1
clone_size: NA
j_call: TRBJ2-7
v_call: TRBV7-9